The 11 T cell receptor beta chains below come from one sample, sequenced in a study of beta chain features in type 1 diabetes. Expressed TCRB transcripts were sequenced because the entire RNA isolate underwent reverse transcription. Assay: immunoSEQ multiplex PCR; the TCRdb copy retains only in-frame clones and omits some. The sample carries about 320,000 clones, roughly 15% recorded once. The specimen sequenced was central memory CD4+ T cells from blood. The receptors come from a young man in good health.

The CDR3 nucleotides read TGTGCCAGCAGCTTATCAGGACAGAACACTGAAGCTTTCTTT. Translation: CASSLSGQNTEAFF. This rearrangement joins TRBV7-6 to TRBJ1-1, with D possibly being TRBD1 (5 bases). This CDR3 region has 14 residues. Germline V gene lookup returns CDR1 SGHVS and CDR2 FNYEAQ. The V end lost 2 bases, the J end lost 1 base, and 8 bases lay between the germline ends.

The V call is TRBV20-1, the J call TRBJ2-5, with no clear D. Germline assignment: CDR1 DFQATT and CDR2 SNEGSKA (reference sequence). The CDR3 contains 11 residues. V was clipped by 0 bases and J by 5 bases, with 4 bases between them. For the CDR3, the DNA is TGCAGTGCTAGAGAATCCGAGACCCAGTACTTC. Protein: CSARESETQYF.

The chain couples TRBV30 to TRBJ1-5, with TRBD1 matching over 8 bases. With V trimmed by 5 bases and J by 12 bases, 18 bases remained unmatched. Germline V CDR1 and CDR2: GTSNPN, SVGIG (reference sequence). The CDR3 has 15 amino acids. Here the CDR3 DNA reads TGTGCCTGGGCTGGCCCGGGACAGGTAGCAAGTGGCCAGCATTTT. Translating it yields CAWAGPGQVASGQHF.

In this sample, this clone turned up a few times. The chain has TRBV18 and TRBJ2-5; D may be TRBD2 (5 bases). Germline CDR1 reads KGHSH; CDR2 reads LQKENI. There are 17 residues in the CDR3. The V end lost 2 bases, the J end lost 4 bases, and 20 bases lay between the germline ends. This CDR3 reads CASSPSGNSGRGETQYF. The CDR3 DNA reads TGTGCCAGCTCACCATCAGGCAACTCGGGGAGAGGAGAGACCCAGTACTTC.

The chain is built from TRBV27 and TRBJ1-2; D call uncertain. The CDR3 sequence is 13 residues long. The V gene lost 6 bases and the J gene lost 8 bases, with 16 bases spanning the gap. Germline lookup yields CDR1 MNHEY and CDR2 SMNVEV (reference sequence). The chain's CDR3 is CASSSAVTGGYTF. The DNA for the CDR3 is TGTGCCAGCAGCTCGGCGGTTACGGGAGGCTACACCTTC.

J is TRBJ2-5 and V is TRBV4-3; D call uncertain. V was shortened by 0 bases and J by 7 bases, with 18 bases between the two germline ends. The CDR3 covers 16 residues. Per germline, CDR1 LGHNA and CDR2 YSLEER. CDR3 DNA: TGCGCCAGCAGCCAAGAAGGCAAGGCCTCCCTTGGGACCCAGTACTTC. Protein: CASSQEGKASLGTQYF.

The chain links TRBV5-1 to TRBJ2-1; 11 positions match TRBD2. Germline V gene lookup returns CDR1 SGHRS and CDR2 YFSETQ. Trimming cost V 5 bases and J 1 base; bases outside gene matches: 8. The CDR3 consists of 17 residues. CDR3: CASSPRPSGGSYNEQFF. CDR3 nucleotides: TGCGCCAGCAGTCCGCGTCCTAGCGGGGGGTCCTACAATGAGCAGTTCTTC.

This clone was counted a few times. V and J are TRBV5-1 and TRBJ2-1, with D perhaps assigned TRBD1 or TRBD2 (6 bases each). CDR1 and CDR2 (germline): SGHRS, YFSETQ. The CDR3 extends over 14 amino acids. The ends were cut back, 1 base at V and 7 bases at J, with 12 bases in the middle. The CDR3 nucleotides read TGCGCCAGCAGCTTGCGGGGGCTTGGGAATGAGCAGTTCTTC. Protein: CASSLRGLGNEQFF.

The chain carries TRBV2 and TRBJ2-1; D is possibly TRBD1 (6 bases). The germline CDR1 and CDR2 sequences are SNHLY and FYNNEI. The V gene lost 7 bases and the J gene lost 4 bases, with 8 bases spanning the gap. CDR3 length equals 12 residues. This CDR3 is CASNREYNEQFF. DNA for the CDR3: TGTGCCAGCAACAGGGAGTACAATGAGCAGTTCTTC.

CDR3 amino acids: CASSLGRGPAGELFF. The CDR3 coding sequence is TGTGCCAGCAGCTTAGGAAGGGGGCCTGCCGGGGAGCTGTTTTTT. The V gene is TRBV7-2, the J gene TRBJ2-2; 7 bases map to TRBD1. Germline lookup yields CDR1 SGHTA and CDR2 FQGNSA. This CDR3 region has 15 residues. V trimming: 1 base; J trimming: 6 bases; junction bases outside the gene matches: 5. The full variable domain, with the rest looked up from reference TRBV7-2 and TRBJ2-2, is GAGVSQSPSNKVTEKGKDVELRCDPISGHTALYWYRQSLGQGLEFLIYFQGNSAPDKSGLPSDRFSAERTGGSVSTLTIQRTQQEDSAVYLCASSLGRGPAGELFFGEGSRLTVL.

The chain joins TRBV20-1 to TRBJ2-1, with D possibly matching TRBD1 (5 bases). This CDR3 has 11 residues. Germline assignment: CDR1 DFQATT and CDR2 SNEGSKA (reference sequence). V lost 2 bases and J lost 8, with 7 bases in between. The CDR3 region is CSARQGDEQFF. The CDR3 DNA reads as TGCAGTGCTAGACAGGGCGATGAGCAGTTCTTC.